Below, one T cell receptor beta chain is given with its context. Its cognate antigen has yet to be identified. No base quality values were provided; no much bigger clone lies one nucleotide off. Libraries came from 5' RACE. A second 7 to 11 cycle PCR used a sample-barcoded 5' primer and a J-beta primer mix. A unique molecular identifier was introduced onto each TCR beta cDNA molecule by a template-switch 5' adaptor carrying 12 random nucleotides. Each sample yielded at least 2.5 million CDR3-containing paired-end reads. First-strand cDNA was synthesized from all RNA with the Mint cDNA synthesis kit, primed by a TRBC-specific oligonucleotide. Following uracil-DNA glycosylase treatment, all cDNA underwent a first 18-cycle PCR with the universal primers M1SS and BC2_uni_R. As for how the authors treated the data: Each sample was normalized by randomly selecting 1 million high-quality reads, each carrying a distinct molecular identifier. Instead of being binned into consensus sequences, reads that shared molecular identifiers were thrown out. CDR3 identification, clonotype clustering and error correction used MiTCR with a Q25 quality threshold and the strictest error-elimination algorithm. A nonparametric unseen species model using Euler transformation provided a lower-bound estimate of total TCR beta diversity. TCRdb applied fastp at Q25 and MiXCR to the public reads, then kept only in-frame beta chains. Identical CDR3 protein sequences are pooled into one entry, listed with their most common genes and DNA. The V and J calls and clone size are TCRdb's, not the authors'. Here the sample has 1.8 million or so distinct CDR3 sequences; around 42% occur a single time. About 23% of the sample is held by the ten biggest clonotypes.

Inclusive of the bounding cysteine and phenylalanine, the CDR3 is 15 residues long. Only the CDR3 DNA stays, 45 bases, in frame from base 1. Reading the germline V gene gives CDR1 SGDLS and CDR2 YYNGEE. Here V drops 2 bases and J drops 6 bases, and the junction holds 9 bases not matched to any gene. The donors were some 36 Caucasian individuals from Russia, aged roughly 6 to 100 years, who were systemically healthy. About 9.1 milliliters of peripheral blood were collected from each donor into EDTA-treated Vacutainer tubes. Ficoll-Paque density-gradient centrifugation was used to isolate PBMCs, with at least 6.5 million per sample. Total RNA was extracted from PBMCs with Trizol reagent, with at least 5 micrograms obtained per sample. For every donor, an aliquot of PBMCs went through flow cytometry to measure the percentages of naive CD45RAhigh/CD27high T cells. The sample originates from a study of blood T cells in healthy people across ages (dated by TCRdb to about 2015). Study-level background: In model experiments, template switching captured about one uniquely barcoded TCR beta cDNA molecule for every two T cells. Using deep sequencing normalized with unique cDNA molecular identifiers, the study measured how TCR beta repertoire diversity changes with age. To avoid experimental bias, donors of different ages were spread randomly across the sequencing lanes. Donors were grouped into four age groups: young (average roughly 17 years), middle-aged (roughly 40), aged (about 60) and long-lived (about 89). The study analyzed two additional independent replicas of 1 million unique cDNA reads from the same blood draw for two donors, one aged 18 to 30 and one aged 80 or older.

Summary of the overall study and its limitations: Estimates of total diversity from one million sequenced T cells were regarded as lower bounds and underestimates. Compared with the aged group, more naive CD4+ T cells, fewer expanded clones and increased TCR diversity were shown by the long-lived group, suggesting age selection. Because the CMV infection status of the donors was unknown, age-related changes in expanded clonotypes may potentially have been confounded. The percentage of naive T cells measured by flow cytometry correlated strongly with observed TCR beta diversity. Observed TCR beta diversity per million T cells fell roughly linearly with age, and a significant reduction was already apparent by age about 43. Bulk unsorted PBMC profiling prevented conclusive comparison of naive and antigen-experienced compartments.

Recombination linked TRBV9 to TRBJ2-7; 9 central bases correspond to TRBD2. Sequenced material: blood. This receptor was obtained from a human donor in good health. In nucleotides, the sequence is TGTGCCAGCAGCGTCTCCGGGACTAGCATTAGCGAGCAGTACTTC. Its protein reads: CASSVSGTSISEQYF. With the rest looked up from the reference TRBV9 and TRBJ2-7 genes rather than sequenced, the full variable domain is DSGVTQTPKHLITATGQRVTLRCSPRSGDLSVYWYQQSLDQGLQFLIQYYNGEERAKGNILERFSAQQFPDLHSELNLSSLELGDSALYFCASSVSGTSISEQYFGPGTRLTVT.